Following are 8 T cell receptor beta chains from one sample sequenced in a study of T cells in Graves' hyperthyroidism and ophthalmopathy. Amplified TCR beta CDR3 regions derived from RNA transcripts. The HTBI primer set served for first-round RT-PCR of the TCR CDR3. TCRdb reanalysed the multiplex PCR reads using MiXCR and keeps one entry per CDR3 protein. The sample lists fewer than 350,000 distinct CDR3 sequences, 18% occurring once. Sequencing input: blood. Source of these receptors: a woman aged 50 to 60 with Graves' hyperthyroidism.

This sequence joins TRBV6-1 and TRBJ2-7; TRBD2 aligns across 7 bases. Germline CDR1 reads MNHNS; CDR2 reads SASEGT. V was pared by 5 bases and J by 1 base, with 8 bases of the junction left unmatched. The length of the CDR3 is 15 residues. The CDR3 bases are TGTGCCAGCAGTCGAAGCGGGACCCTTTCCTACGAGCAGTACTTC. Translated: CASSRSGTLSYEQYF.

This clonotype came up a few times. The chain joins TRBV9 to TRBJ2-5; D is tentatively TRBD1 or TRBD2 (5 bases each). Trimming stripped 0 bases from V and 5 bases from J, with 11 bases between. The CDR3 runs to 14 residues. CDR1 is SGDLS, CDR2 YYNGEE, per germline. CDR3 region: CASSVAGAGETQYF. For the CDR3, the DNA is TGTGCCAGCAGCGTAGCCGGGGCCGGGGAGACCCAGTACTTC.

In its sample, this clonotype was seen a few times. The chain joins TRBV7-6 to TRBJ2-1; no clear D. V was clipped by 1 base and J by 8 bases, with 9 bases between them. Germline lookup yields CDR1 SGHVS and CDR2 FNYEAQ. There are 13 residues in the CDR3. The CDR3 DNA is TGTGCCAGCAGCTTAGAGCCACGGGATGAGCAGTTCTTC. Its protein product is CASSLEPRDEQFF.

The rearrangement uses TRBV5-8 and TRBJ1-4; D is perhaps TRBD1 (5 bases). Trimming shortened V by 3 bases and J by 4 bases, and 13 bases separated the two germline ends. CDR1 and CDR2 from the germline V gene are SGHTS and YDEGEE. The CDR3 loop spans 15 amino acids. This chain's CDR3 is CASSWGRSDNEKLFF. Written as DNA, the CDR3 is TGTGCCAGCAGCTGGGGACGGTCAGATAATGAAAAACTGTTTTTT.

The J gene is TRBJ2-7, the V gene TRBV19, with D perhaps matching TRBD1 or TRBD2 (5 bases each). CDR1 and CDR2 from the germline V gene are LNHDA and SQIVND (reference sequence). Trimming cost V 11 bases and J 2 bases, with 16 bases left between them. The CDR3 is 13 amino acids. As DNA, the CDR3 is TGTGCCCCCGGTCGGGGCAAGGCCTACGAGCAGTACGTC. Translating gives CAPGRGKAYEQYV.

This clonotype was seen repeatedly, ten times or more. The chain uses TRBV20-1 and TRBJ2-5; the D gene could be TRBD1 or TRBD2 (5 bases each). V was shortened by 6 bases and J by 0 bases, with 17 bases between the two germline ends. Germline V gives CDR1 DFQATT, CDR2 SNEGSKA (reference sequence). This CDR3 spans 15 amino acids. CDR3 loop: CSAISQGRHQETQYF. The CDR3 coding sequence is TGCAGTGCCATTTCGCAGGGACGGCACCAAGAGACCCAGTACTTC.

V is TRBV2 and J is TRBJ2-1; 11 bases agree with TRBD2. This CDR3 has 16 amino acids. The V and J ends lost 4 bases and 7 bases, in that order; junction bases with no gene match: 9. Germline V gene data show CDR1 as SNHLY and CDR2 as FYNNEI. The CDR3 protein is CASSGGSGGALNEQFF. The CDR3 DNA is TGTGCCAGCAGTGGAGGTAGCGGGGGGGCCCTTAATGAGCAGTTCTTC.

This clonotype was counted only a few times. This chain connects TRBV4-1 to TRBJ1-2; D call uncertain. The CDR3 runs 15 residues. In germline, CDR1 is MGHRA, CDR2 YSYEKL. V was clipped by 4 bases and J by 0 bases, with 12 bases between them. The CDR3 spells CASSLLGISNYGYTF. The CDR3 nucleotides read TGCGCCAGCAGCCTACTCGGGATTTCTAACTATGGCTACACCTTC.